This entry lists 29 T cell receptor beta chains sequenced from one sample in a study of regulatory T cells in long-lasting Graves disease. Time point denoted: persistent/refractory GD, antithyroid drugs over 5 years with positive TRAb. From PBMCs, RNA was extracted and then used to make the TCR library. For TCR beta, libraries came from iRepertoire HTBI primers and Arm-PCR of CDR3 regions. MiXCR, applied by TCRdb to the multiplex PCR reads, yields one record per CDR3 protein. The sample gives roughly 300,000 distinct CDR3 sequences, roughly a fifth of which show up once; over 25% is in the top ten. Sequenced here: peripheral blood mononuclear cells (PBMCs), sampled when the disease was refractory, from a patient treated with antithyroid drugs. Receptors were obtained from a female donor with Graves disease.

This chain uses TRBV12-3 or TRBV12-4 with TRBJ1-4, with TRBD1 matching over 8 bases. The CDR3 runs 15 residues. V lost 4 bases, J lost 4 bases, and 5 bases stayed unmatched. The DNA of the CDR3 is TGTGCCAGCAGTTCGCAGGGGGCTCTTAATGAAAAACTGTTTTTT. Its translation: CASSSQGALNEKLFF.

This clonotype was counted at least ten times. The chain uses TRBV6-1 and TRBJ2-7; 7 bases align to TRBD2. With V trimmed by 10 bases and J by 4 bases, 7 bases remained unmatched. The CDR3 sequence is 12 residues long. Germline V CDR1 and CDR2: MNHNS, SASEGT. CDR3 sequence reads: CATGLDLYEQYF. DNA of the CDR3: TGTGCCACCGGACTAGATCTTTACGAGCAGTACTTC.

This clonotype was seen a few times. The CDR3 nucleotides read TGCGCCAGCAGCCCCTCTCTTTTCTCCTACGAGCAGTACTTC. Its protein product is CASSPSLFSYEQYF. The V and J genes are TRBV4-1 and TRBJ2-7; D ambiguous. Between the trimmed V and J ends, which lost 4 bases and 0 bases, there was a span of 10 bases. Per the germline V gene, CDR1 is MGHRA and CDR2 is YSYEKL. The CDR3 consists of 14 residues.

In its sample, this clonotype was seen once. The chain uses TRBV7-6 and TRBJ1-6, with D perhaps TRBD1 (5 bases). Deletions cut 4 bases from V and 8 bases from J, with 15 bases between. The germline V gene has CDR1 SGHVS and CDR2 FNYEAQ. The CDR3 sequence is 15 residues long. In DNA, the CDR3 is TGTGCCAGCAGCTCCAACAGAGGGGAAGATTCACCCCTCCACTTT. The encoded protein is CASSSNRGEDSPLHF.

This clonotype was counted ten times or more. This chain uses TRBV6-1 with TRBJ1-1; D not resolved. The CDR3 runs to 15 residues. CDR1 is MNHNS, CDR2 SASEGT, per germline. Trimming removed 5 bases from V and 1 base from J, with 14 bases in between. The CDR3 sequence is CASSHSETTNTEAFF. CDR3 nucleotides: TGTGCCAGCAGTCATTCCGAGACAACGAACACTGAAGCTTTCTTT.

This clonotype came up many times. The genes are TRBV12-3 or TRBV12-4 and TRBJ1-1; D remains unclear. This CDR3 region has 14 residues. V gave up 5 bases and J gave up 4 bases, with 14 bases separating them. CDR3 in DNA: TGTGCCAGCAGTCGTACCGCCCCCGCCACTGAAGCTTTCTTT. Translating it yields CASSRTAPATEAFF.

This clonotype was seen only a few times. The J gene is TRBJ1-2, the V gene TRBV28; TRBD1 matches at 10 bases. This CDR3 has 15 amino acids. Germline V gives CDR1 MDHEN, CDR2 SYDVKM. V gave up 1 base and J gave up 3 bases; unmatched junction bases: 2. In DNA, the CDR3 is TGTGCCAGCAGTTTATCCGGGACAGGGGACTATGGCTACACCTTC. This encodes CASSLSGTGDYGYTF.

The CDR3 DNA reads as TGCGCCAGCAGCCCCGGGACCTATAATGAAAAACTGTTTTTT. Encoded protein: CASSPGTYNEKLFF. J is TRBJ1-4 and V is TRBV5-1; TRBD1 might be the D (5 bases). Germline V CDR1 and CDR2: SGHRS, YFSETQ. There are 14 residues in the CDR3. V lost 4 bases and J lost 4, with 11 bases in between.

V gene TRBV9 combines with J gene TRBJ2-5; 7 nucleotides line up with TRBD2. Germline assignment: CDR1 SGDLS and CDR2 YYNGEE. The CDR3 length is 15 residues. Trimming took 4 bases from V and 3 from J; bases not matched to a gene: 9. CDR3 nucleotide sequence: TGTGCCAGCAGCTCCTATAGCGGGCCAAAAGAGACCCAGTACTTC. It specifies CASSSYSGPKETQYF.

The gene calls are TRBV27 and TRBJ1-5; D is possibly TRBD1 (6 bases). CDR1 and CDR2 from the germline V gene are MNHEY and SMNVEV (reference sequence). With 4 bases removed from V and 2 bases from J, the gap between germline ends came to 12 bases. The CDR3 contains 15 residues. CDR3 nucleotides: TGTGCCAGCAGTTCAAATCAGGGGCGCAATCAGCCCCAGCATTTT. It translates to CASSSNQGRNQPQHF.

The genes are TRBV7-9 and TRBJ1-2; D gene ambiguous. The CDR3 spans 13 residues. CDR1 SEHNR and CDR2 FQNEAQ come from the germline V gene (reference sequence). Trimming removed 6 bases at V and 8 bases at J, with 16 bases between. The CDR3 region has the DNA TGTGCCAGCAGACCCGTTTTGGGCTGGGGCTACACCTTC. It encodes CASRPVLGWGYTF.

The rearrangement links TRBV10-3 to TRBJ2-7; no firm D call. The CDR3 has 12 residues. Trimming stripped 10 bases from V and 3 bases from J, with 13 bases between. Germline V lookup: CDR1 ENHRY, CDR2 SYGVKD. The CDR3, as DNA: TGTGCCACCTCAGAAAGGATCTACGAGCAGTACTTC. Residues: CATSERIYEQYF.

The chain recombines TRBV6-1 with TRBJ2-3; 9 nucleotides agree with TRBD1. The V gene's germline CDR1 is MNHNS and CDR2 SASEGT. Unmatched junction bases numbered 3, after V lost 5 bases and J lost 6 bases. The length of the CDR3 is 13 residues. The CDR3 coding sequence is TGTGCCAGCAGTCGGGACAGGGTGGATACGCAGTATTTT. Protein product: CASSRDRVDTQYF.

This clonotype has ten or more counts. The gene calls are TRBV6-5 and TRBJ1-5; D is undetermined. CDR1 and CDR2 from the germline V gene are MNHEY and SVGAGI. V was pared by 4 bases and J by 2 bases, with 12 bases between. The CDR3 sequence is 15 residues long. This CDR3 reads CASSSFGAGNQPQHF. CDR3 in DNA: TGTGCCAGCAGTTCGTTCGGTGCTGGCAATCAGCCCCAGCATTTT.

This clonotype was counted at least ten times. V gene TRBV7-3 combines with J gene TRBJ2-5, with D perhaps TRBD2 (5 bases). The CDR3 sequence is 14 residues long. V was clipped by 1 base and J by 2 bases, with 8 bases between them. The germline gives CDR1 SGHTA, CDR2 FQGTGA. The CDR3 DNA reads TGTGCCAGCAGCTTAAACGGGGATCAAGAGACCCAGTACTTC. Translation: CASSLNGDQETQYF.

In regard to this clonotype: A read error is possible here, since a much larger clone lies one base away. CDR3 sequence reads: CASNQGQLLRNNSPLHF. As DNA, the CDR3 is TGTGCCAGCAACCAAGGACAGCTCCTACGCAATAATTCACCCCTCCACTTT. The J gene is TRBJ1-6, the V gene TRBV3-1, with D possibly being TRBD1 (6 bases). This CDR3 is built from 17 residues. Germline V CDR1 and CDR2: LGHDT, YNNKEL (reference sequence).

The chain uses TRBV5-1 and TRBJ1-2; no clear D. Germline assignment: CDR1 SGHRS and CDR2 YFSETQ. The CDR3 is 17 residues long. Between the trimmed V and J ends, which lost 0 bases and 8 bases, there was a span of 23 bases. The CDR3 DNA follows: TGCGCCAGCAGCTTGGAGGGTGCGGAGGACCTATTAATCGGCTACACCTTC. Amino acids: CASSLEGAEDLLIGYTF.

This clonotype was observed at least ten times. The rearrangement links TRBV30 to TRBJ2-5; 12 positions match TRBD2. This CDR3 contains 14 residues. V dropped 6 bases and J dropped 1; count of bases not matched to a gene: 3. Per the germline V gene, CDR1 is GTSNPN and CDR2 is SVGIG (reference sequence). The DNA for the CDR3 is TGTGCCTGTACGACTAGCGGGGGCCAAGAGACCCAGTACTTC. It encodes CACTTSGGQETQYF.

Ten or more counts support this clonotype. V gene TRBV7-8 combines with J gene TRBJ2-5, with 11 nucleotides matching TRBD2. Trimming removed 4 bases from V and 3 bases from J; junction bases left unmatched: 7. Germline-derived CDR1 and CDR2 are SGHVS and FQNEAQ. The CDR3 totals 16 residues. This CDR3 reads CASSSRPGLAEETQYF. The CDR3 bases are TGTGCCAGCAGCTCCCGCCCGGGACTAGCGGAAGAGACCCAGTACTTC.

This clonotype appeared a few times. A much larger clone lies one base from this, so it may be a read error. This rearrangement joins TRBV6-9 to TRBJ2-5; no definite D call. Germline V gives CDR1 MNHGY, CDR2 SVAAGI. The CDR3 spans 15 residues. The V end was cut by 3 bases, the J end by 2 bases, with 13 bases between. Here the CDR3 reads CASSYSQTRQETQYF. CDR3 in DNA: TGTGCCAGCAGTTACAGCCAGACTCGGCAAGAGACCCAGTACTTC.

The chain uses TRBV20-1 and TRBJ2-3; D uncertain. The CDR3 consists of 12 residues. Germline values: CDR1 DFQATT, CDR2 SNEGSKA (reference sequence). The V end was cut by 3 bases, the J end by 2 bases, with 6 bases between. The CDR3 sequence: CSARDTTDTQYF. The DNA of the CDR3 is TGCAGTGCTAGGGATACCACAGATACGCAGTATTTT.

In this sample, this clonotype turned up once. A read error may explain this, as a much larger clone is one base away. CDR3 in DNA: TGCGCCACCCAGGCGAAAAGCGGGAGTGCCACCGGGGGGCTGTTTTTT. Translating it yields CATQAKSGSATGGLFF. This chain links TRBV5-1 with TRBJ2-2; 8 bases match TRBD2. The CDR3 contains 16 residues. In germline, CDR1 is SGHRS, CDR2 YFSETQ. Supplemented by reference TRBV5-1 and TRBJ2-2, the full variable domain reads KAGVTQTPRYLIKTRGQQVTLSCSPISGHRSVSWYQQTPGQGLQFLFEYFSETQRNKGNFPGRFSGRQFSNSRSEMNVSTLELGDSALYLCATQAKSGSATGGLFFGEGSRLTVL.

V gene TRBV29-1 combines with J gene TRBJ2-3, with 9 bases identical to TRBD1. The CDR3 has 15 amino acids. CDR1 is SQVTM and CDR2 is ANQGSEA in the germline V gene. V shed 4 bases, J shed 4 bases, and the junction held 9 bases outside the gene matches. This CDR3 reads CSVVSGTGRPDTQYF. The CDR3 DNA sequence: TGCAGCGTTGTCTCCGGGACAGGGCGGCCAGATACGCAGTATTTT.

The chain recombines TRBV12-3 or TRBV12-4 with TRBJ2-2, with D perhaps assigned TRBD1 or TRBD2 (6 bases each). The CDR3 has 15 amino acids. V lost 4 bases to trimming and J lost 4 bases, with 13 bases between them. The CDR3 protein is CASSSMGGGTGELFF. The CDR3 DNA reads TGTGCCAGCAGTTCAATGGGGGGCGGCACCGGGGAGCTGTTTTTT.

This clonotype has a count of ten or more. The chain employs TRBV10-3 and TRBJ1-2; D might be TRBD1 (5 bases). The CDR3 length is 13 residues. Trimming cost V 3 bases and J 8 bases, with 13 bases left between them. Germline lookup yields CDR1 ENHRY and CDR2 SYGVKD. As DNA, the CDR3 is TGTGCCATCAGTGAAGGCAGGGTACAGGGCTACACCTTC. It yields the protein CAISEGRVQGYTF.

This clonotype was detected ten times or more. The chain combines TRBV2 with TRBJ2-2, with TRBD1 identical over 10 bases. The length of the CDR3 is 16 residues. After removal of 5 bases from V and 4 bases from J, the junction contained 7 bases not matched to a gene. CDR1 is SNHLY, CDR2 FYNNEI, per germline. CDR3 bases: TGTGCCAGCAGTTCCGGGACAGGGGTCGTCACCGGGGAGCTGTTTTTT. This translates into CASSSGTGVVTGELFF.

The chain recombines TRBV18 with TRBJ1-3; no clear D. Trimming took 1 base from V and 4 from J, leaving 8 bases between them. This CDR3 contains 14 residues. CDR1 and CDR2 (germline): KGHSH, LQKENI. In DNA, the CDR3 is TGTGCCAGCTCACCACAGGGTGTCGGAAACACCATATATTTT. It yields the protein CASSPQGVGNTIYF. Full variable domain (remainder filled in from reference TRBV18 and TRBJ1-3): NAGVMQNPRHLVRRRGQEARLRCSPMKGHSHVYWYRQLPEEGLKFMVYLQKENIIDESGMPKERFSAEFPKEGPSILRIQQVVRGDSAAYFCASSPQGVGNTIYFGEGSWLTVV.

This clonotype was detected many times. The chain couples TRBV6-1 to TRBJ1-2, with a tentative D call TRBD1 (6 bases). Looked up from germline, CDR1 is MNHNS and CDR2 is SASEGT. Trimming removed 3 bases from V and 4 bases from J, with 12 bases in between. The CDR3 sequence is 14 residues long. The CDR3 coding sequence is TGTGCCAGCAGTGACGGGGGCGCTGGCTATGGCTACACCTTC. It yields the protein CASSDGGAGYGYTF.

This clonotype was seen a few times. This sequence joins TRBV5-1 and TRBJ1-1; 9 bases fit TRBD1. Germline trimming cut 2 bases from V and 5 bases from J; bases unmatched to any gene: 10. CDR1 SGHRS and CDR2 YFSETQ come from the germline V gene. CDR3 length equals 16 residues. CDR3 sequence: CASSFSTGTGRTEAFF. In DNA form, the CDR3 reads TGCGCCAGCAGCTTCAGTACCGGGACAGGGAGGACTGAAGCTTTCTTT.